This record looks at one T cell receptor beta chain sequence and its context. This entry belongs to a study of blood T cell repertoires in COVID-19. Study-level information: Collection of acute and convalescent COVID-19 samples took place in the United States, Italy and Spain. From T cells, B-cell-depleted T cells, or PBMCs came the material, which was cDNA or gDNA.

The CDR3 totals 16 residues. V dropped 4 bases and J dropped 7; count of bases not matched to a gene: 12. Germline lookup yields CDR1 SGHRS and CDR2 YFSETQ. Under the authors' procedure: Amplification with reference gene primers provided the estimates of nucleated cell counts. Generated by immunoSEQ multiplex PCR, the TCRdb table keeps only in-frame clones and is missing some. From that table come the V and J calls and clone size; the DNA was used to work out D and trimming. Here the sample spans about 83,000 clones, approximately 86% being singletons. Sequencing was performed on peripheral blood. The receptor was derived from an elderly man with active or convalescent COVID-19. The chain has TRBV5-1 and TRBJ2-1; 9 bases map to TRBD1. CDR3 sequence reads: CASSETGTGIRNEQFF. For the CDR3, the DNA is TGCGCCAGCAGCGAAACCGGGACAGGGATCCGGAATGAGCAGTTCTTC.